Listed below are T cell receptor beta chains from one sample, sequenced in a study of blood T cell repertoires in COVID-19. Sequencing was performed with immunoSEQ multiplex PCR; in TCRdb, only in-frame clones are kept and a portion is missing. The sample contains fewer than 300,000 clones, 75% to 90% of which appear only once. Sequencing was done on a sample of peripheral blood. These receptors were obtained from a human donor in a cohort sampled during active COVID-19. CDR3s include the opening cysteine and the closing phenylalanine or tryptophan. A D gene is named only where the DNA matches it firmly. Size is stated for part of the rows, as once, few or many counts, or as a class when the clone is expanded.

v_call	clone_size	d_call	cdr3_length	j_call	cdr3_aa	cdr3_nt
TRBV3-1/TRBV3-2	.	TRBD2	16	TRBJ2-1	CASSQRRGATYNEQFF	TGTGCCAGCAGCCAACGGCGGGGGGCGACCTACAATGAGCAGTTCTTC
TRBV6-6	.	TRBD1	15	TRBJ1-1	CASSLLTGKGAEAFF	TGTGCCAGCAGTTTGCTGACAGGGAAGGGCGCTGAAGCTTTCTTT
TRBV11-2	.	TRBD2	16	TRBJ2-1	CASSLSGVRGHNEQFF	TGTGCCAGCAGCTTAAGCGGGGTGCGTGGCCACAATGAGCAGTTCTTC
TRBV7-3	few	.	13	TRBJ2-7	CASSLTGIGEQYF	TGTGCCAGCAGCTTAACCGGGATCGGCGAGCAGTACTTC
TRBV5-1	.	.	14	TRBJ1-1	CASSVTERNTEAFF	TGCGCCAGCAGCGTGACAGAGAGGAACACTGAAGCTTTCTTT
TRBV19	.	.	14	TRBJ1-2	CASSILAGKSGYTF	TGTGCCAGTAGTATTTTGGCAGGGAAGAGTGGCTACACCTTC
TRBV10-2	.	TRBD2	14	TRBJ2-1	CASNRGTSGEEQFF	TGCGCCAGCAACCGAGGGACCAGCGGGGAAGAGCAGTTCTTC
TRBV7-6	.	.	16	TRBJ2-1	CASGLGATGGYNEQFF	TGTGCCAGCGGACTCGGAGCGACAGGCGGCTACAATGAGCAGTTCTTC
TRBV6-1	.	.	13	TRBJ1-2	CASSEAYTYGYTF	TGTGCCAGCAGTGAAGCTTACACGTATGGCTACACCTTC
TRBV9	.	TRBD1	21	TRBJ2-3	CASSGRPPGTGGALRTDTQYF	TGTGCCAGCAGCGGGCGGCCCCCGGGGACAGGGGGCGCCCTACGCACAGATACGCAGTATTTT
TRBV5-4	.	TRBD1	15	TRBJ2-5	CASSYRGPYQETQYF	TGTGCCAGCAGCTACAGGGGACCGTACCAAGAGACCCAGTACTTC
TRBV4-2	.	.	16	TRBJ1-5	CASSQDGAGPNQPQHF	TGTGCCAGCAGCCAAGATGGGGCAGGGCCCAATCAGCCCCAGCATTTT
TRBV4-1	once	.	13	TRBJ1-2	CASSQEPGNGYTF	TGCGCCAGCAGCCAAGAGCCGGGAAATGGCTACACCTTC
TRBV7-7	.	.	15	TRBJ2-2	CASSLDGGNTGELFF	TGTGCTAGCAGTTTGGACGGGGGAAACACCGGGGAGCTGTTTTTT
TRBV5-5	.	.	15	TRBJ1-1	CASSLVGSGYTEAFF	TGTGCCAGCAGCTTGGTAGGGTCGGGATACACTGAAGCTTTCTTT
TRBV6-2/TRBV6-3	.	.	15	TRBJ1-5	CASSYAGNSNQPQHF	TGTGCCAGCAGTTACGCAGGGAATAGCAATCAGCCCCAGCATTTT
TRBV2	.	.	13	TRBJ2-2	CASGSKGVGELFF	TGTGCCAGCGGGTCGAAGGGGGTCGGGGAGCTGTTTTTT
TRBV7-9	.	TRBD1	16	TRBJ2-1	CASSLLGGQGSNEQFF	TGTGCCAGCAGCCTACTTGGGGGACAGGGATCCAATGAGCAGTTCTTC
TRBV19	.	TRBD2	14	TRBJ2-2	CASSGRVNTGELFF	TGTGCCAGTAGCGGGAGGGTAAACACCGGGGAGCTGTTTTTT
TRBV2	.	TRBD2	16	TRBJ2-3	CASSAGGSGQTDTQYF	TGTGCCAGCAGTGCCGGGGGGAGTGGGCAGACAGATACGCAGTATTTT
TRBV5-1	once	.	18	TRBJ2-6	CASSPIQGQSSGANVLTF	TGCGCCAGCAGCCCCATTCAGGGTCAAAGCTCTGGGGCCAACGTCCTGACTTTC
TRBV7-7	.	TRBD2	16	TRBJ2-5	CASSPGTSGSIGTQYF	TGTGCTAGCAGCCCAGGGACTAGCGGGAGTATCGGAACCCAGTACTTC
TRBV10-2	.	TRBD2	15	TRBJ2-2	CASSGLAGANGELFF	TGCGCCAGCAGTGGTCTAGCGGGGGCTAACGGGGAGCTGTTTTTT
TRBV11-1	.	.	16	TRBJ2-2	CASRTDGSSNTGELFF	TGTGCCAGCAGGACGGACGGGAGTTCCAACACCGGGGAGCTGTTTTTT
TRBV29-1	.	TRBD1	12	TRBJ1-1	CSARGLNTEAFF	TGCAGTGCCAGGGGGCTGAACACTGAAGCTTTCTTT
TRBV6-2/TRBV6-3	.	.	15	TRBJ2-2	CASSYSTGDTGELFF	TGTGCCAGCAGTTACTCGACCGGAGACACCGGGGAGCTGTTTTTT
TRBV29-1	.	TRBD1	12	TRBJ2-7	CSVGDRVGEQYF	TGCAGCGTAGGTGACAGGGTCGGCGAGCAGTACTTC
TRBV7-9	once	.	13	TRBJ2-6	CASSLLTGQPVTF	TGTGCCAGCAGCTTACTAACTGGGCAGCCTGTGACTTTC
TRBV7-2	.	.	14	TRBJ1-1	CASKEGLMNTEAFF	TGTGCCAGCAAGGAGGGGCTAATGAACACTGAAGCTTTCTTT
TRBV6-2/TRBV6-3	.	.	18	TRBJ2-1	CASSSAPGLAGGVNEQFF	.
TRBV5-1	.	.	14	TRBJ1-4	CASSLGGANEKLFF	TGCGCCAGCAGCTTGGGGGGAGCTAATGAAAAACTGTTTTTT
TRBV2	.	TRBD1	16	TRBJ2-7	CASSERVTGGFYEQYF	TGTGCCAGCAGTGAGAGGGTGACAGGGGGCTTCTACGAGCAGTACTTC
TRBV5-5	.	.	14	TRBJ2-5	CASRVAEPSGTQYF	TGTGCCAGCAGGGTTGCGGAACCCTCGGGGACCCAGTACTTC
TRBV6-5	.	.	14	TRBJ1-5	CASSSAGSNQPQHF	TGTGCCAGCAGTAGCGCCGGGAGCAATCAGCCCCAGCATTTT
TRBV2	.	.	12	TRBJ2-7	CASARGSYEQYF	TGTGCCAGCGCCCGCGGCAGCTACGAGCAGTACTTC